These 27 T cell receptor beta chains were sequenced from one sample in a study of response to subunit inactivated influenza vaccine. A single record per CDR3 protein comes from TCRdb applying MiXCR to the RT-PCR reads. The data contain under 550,000 distinct CDR3 sequences, roughly 7.9% of them singletons. The sequencing here drew on PBMCs from blood, taken around 2 years after vaccination. The receptors shown here come from a man between 50 and 75 years old who received an inactivated influenza vaccine.

V gene TRBV6-5 combines with J gene TRBJ2-1, with D possibly TRBD1 on 5 matching bases. The CDR3 spans 14 residues. Germline V gene lookup returns CDR1 MNHEY and CDR2 SVGAGI. V lost 1 base, J lost 4 bases, and 8 bases lay in between. CDR3 in amino acids: CASSYFAGYNEQFF. CDR3 coding DNA: TGTGCCAGCAGTTACTTTGCAGGGTACAATGAGCAGTTCTTC.

About this clonotype: At one of its ends the junction is not consistent with the germline gene, which may arise from a read error. V usage is TRBV12-3 or TRBV12-4 and J usage is TRBJ2-2, with 7 bases lining up with TRBD1. The CDR3 covers 15 residues. CDR3 amino acids: CASTRRGLNTGELIF. The CDR3, as DNA: TGTGCCAGCACCCGAAGGGGGCTAAACACCGGGGAGCTGATTTTT.

This clonotype has more than one count but fewer than ten. This chain uses TRBV6-2 or TRBV6-3 with TRBJ2-7, with unresolved D. With 6 bases removed from V and 3 bases from J, the gap between germline ends came to 15 bases. The CDR3 has 14 amino acids. Per germline, CDR1 MNHEY and CDR2 SVGEGT. The CDR3: CASRSDWFNYEQYF. CDR3 bases: TGTGCCAGCAGAAGCGACTGGTTCAACTACGAGCAGTACTTC.

This clonotype was found many times. The rearrangement uses TRBV5-1 and TRBJ2-2; D is uncertain. The CDR3 length is 15 residues. Germline V gives CDR1 SGHRS, CDR2 YFSETQ. V gave up 1 base and J gave up 0 bases, with 7 bases separating them. In DNA form, the CDR3 reads TGCGCCAGCAGCTTGAACAGCGCGAACACCGGGGAGCTGTTTTTT. It encodes CASSLNSANTGELFF.

This clonotype was detected many times. The chain employs TRBV7-9 and TRBJ2-1; 7 bases line up with TRBD1. J gave up 7 bases and V 5 bases, and 5 bases lay outside the gene matches. This CDR3 has 13 residues. In germline, CDR1 is SEHNR, CDR2 FQNEAQ (reference sequence). CDR3 in amino acids: CASSRIQGNEQFF. The CDR3 bases are TGTGCCAGCAGCCGGATACAGGGGAATGAGCAGTTCTTC.

There are many counts of this clonotype. This chain uses TRBV3-1 with TRBJ2-7; TRBD1 is a possible D gene (6 bases). The CDR3 spans 14 residues. Trimming removed 1 base from V and 2 bases from J, with 9 bases in between. Germline values: CDR1 LGHDT, CDR2 YNNKEL (reference sequence). CDR3 residues: CASSQAGDTYEQYF. DNA for the CDR3: TGTGCCAGCAGCCAAGCAGGGGATACCTACGAGCAGTACTTC.

V usage is TRBV7-2 and J usage is TRBJ2-3, with 9 bases identical to TRBD2. Germline CDR1 SGHTA, CDR2 FQGNSA. CDR3 length: 15 residues. Trimming took 5 bases from V and 2 from J; bases not matched to a gene: 5. The CDR3 nucleotides read TGTGCCAGCAGCACAGCGGGACTAGCCACAGATACGCAGTATTTT. Its translation: CASSTAGLATDTQYF.

The rearrangement joins TRBV3-1 to TRBJ2-2, with a weak D call TRBD1 (6 bases). The V gene lost 5 bases and the J gene lost 6 bases, with 10 bases spanning the gap. CDR3 length: 13 residues. The V gene's germline CDR1 is LGHDT and CDR2 YNNKEL (reference sequence). The CDR3 here is CASSYTGPGELFF. DNA for the CDR3: TGTGCCAGCAGCTATACAGGGCCCGGGGAGCTGTTTTTT.

The chain has TRBV4-3 and TRBJ1-4; D is unresolved. Germline assignment: CDR1 LGHNA and CDR2 YSLEER. The CDR3 has 15 residues. Deletions cut 1 base from V and 4 bases from J, with 10 bases between. The CDR3, as DNA: TGCGCCAGCAGCCAAGTTTGGACGGTTAATGAAAAACTGTTTTTT. Amino acids: CASSQVWTVNEKLFF.

This clonotype was observed at least ten times. The gene calls are TRBV18 and TRBJ2-5; TRBD1 is a possible D gene (5 bases). There are 17 residues in the CDR3. The germline CDR1 and CDR2 sequences are KGHSH and LQKENI. V lost 3 bases and J 2 bases, leaving 19 bases between the germline ends. CDR3 sequence reads: CASSPKIQASVQETQYF. Here the CDR3 DNA reads TGTGCCAGCTCACCGAAGATACAGGCTTCGGTACAAGAGACCCAGTACTTC.

This clonotype was detected many times. V gene TRBV11-2 combines with J gene TRBJ1-2, with D unclear. Between the trimmed V and J ends, which lost 3 bases and 2 bases, there was a span of 10 bases. Looked up from germline, CDR1 is SGHAT and CDR2 is FQNNGV. The CDR3 has 14 amino acids. This CDR3 is CASSFGGANYGYTF. The CDR3 DNA sequence: TGTGCCAGCAGCTTCGGAGGCGCGAACTATGGCTACACCTTC.

In its sample, this clonotype was seen many times. The chain carries TRBV15 and TRBJ1-4; D possibly corresponds to TRBD1 (5 bases). Germline CDR1 and CDR2: LNHNV and YYDKDF (reference sequence). The CDR3 has 16 amino acids. V was clipped by 0 bases and J by 3 bases, with 11 bases between them. CDR3 in DNA: TGTGCCACCAGCAGAGATATCAGGGTACCTAATGAAAAACTGTTTTTT. It encodes CATSRDIRVPNEKLFF.

This clonotype turned up a few times. The genes are TRBV29-1 and TRBJ1-2; tentatively, D is TRBD1 (6 bases). This CDR3 region has 16 residues. V was cut by 6 bases and J by 1 base, with 21 bases left in between. Per germline, CDR1 SQVTM and CDR2 ANQGSEA. CDR3 nucleotides: TGCAGCGTCCCCAGGGACATTCAAAGGGGTAACTATGGCTACACCTTC. Encoded protein: CSVPRDIQRGNYGYTF.

The chain joins TRBV6-2 or TRBV6-3 to TRBJ2-6; D is unclear. This CDR3 has 15 residues. Germline CDR1 MNHEY, CDR2 SVGEGT. Trimming left V 5 bases short and J 0 bases short, with 8 bases between. The CDR3 here is CASSAALSGANVLTF. Here the CDR3 DNA reads TGTGCCAGCAGTGCTGCCCTCTCTGGGGCCAACGTCCTGACTTTC.

This clonotype was counted ten times or more. The genes are TRBV20-1 and TRBJ1-5, with D possibly TRBD1 on 5 matching bases. Between the trimmed V and J ends, which lost 0 bases and 7 bases, there was a span of 19 bases. This CDR3 spans 16 amino acids. Germline CDR1 is DFQATT and CDR2 is SNEGSKA (reference sequence). CDR3: CSARDPLRGKGQPQHF. The CDR3 DNA sequence: TGCAGTGCTAGAGACCCCCTGCGGGGGAAAGGACAGCCCCAGCATTTT.

This clonotype was counted ten times or more. The V call is TRBV20-1, the J call TRBJ2-3; 8 nucleotides agree with TRBD2. There are 14 residues in the CDR3. Germline V lookup: CDR1 DFQATT, CDR2 SNEGSKA (reference sequence). V lost 7 bases and J lost 4; bases outside the gene matches: 10. The chain's CDR3 is CSDQRESRADTQYF. The CDR3 DNA follows: TGCAGTGATCAGCGGGAGTCGAGGGCAGATACGCAGTATTTT.

In its sample, this clonotype was seen a few times. The chain employs TRBV7-2 and TRBJ2-2; maybe TRBD1 (6 bases). Germline assignment: CDR1 SGHTA and CDR2 FQGNSA. The V end was cut by 3 bases, the J end by 6 bases, with 8 bases between. CDR3 length: 13 residues. This chain's CDR3 is CASSLGASGELFF. The DNA for the CDR3 is TGTGCCAGCAGCTTGGGGGCGTCCGGGGAGCTGTTTTTT.

The sample holds a few counts of this clonotype. The chain joins TRBV5-4 to TRBJ2-2; D uncertain. V lost 4 bases and J lost 7, with 11 bases in between. This CDR3 spans 13 amino acids. CDR1 and CDR2 (germline): SGHNT, YYREEE (reference sequence). The CDR3 loop reads CASSPGGRGELFF. CDR3 DNA sequence: TGTGCCAGCAGCCCCGGTGGGCGCGGGGAGCTGTTTTTT. The full variable domain, in which reference TRBV5-4 and TRBJ2-2 provide the parts outside the CDR3, is ETGVTQSPTHLIKTRGQQVTLRCSSQSGHNTVSWYQQALGQGPQFIFQYYREEENGRGNFPPRFSGLQFPNYSSELNVNALELDDSALYLCASSPGGRGELFFGEGSRLTVL.

Only a few counts were recorded for this clonotype. The chain has TRBV7-9 and TRBJ1-1, with 8 bases aligning to TRBD1. The CDR3 runs to 12 residues. V shed 5 bases, J shed 9 bases, and the junction held 5 bases outside the gene matches. The germline V gene encodes CDR1 SEHNR and CDR2 FQNEAQ (reference sequence). The CDR3 spells CASSQSGGKAFF. Here the CDR3 DNA reads TGTGCCAGCAGCCAGTCAGGGGGCAAAGCTTTCTTT.

V usage is TRBV28 and J usage is TRBJ1-1, with 7 bases aligning to TRBD1. CDR1 is MDHEN, CDR2 SYDVKM, per germline. The CDR3 has 15 residues. Trimming cost V 7 bases and J 5 bases; bases outside gene matches: 13. The CDR3 here is CASTSIRQGGTEAFF. The CDR3, as DNA: TGTGCCAGCACTTCCATTCGACAGGGCGGGACTGAAGCTTTCTTT.

A word on this clonotype: This may come from a read error, since a much larger clone is one base off. The J gene is TRBJ2-3, the V gene TRBV20-1; D is unclear. Gene TRBJ1-5 matches the end of the DNA better, so the J call may be wrong. CDR1 and CDR2 (germline): DFQATT, SNEGSKA (reference sequence). The CDR3 length is 13 residues. CDR3 nucleotides: TGCAGTGCCCCTCCCGGGTTCACAGATACGCAGCATTTT. Its protein product is CSAPPGFTDTQHF.

V usage is TRBV20-1 and J usage is TRBJ2-7, with D unresolved. The V gene's germline CDR1 is DFQATT and CDR2 SNEGSKA (reference sequence). This CDR3 contains 13 residues. V lost 3 bases, J lost 3 bases, and 12 bases lay in between. The CDR3 sequence: CSASPLPSYEQYF. The CDR3 DNA sequence: TGCAGTGCTAGCCCCCTCCCTAGCTACGAGCAGTACTTC.

This clonotype appeared a single time. This chain joins TRBV5-1 and TRBJ2-5; D unclear. Between the trimmed V and J ends, which lost 2 bases and 1 base, there was a span of 9 bases. In germline, CDR1 is SGHRS, CDR2 YFSETQ. The CDR3 has 14 amino acids. The CDR3 loop reads CASSLRQRQETQYF. DNA for the CDR3: TGCGCCAGCAGCTTAAGGCAGCGCCAAGAGACCCAGTACTTC.

The table lists this clonotype with many counts. The gene calls are TRBV27 and TRBJ2-2; 11 nucleotides line up with TRBD2. CDR1 and CDR2 from the germline V gene are MNHEY and SMNVEV (reference sequence). Trimming took 6 bases from V and 5 from J; bases not matched to a gene: 8. The CDR3 spans 16 residues. CDR3 in amino acids: CASSPLAGASTGELFF. The CDR3 DNA is TGTGCCAGCAGCCCACTAGCGGGAGCAAGTACCGGGGAGCTGTTTTTT.

The DNA for the CDR3 is TGTGCCAGCAGCTTATTAAAGGCCTACGAGCAGTACTTC. It specifies CASSLLKAYEQYF. The V and J genes are TRBV7-2 and TRBJ2-7; no clear D gene. Germline assignment: CDR1 SGHTA and CDR2 FQGNSA. This CDR3 comprises 13 residues. Deletions cut 2 bases from V and 2 bases from J, with 7 bases between.

The chain recombines TRBV2 with TRBJ2-3; no firm D call. The V gene lost 1 base and the J gene lost 5 bases, with 10 bases spanning the gap. The CDR3 runs 14 residues. Germline V CDR1 and CDR2: SNHLY, FYNNEI. CDR3 amino acids: CASSEVITGDTQYF. CDR3 nucleotide sequence: TGTGCCAGCAGTGAAGTTATCACGGGAGATACGCAGTATTTT.

This chain connects TRBV20-1 to TRBJ2-2; 10 nucleotides line up with TRBD2. The CDR3 is 15 residues long. Germline V gene lookup returns CDR1 DFQATT and CDR2 SNEGSKA (reference sequence). With V trimmed by 3 bases and J by 7 bases, 8 bases remained unmatched. This CDR3 is CSARASGSVVGELFF. The CDR3 nucleotides read TGCAGTGCTAGGGCTAGCGGGAGTGTGGTCGGGGAGCTGTTTTTT.